The source of this T cell receptor beta chain is a study of control samples from healthy donors and cancer patients. Some clones are missing from TCRdb's copy, which holds only in-frame ones; the method was immunoSEQ multiplex PCR. This table holds some 70,000 clones, 75% to 85% found once. The V gene's germline CDR1 is SGDLS and CDR2 YYNGEE. The CDR3 totals 13 residues. V lost 0 bases and J lost 4, with 7 bases in between. This TCR was recovered from a man in his 60s in good health. The rearrangement links TRBV9 to TRBJ1-2, with D unclear. Sequenced: blood. CDR3 nucleotides: TGTGCCAGCAGCGTAGCGACGGGCTATGGCTACACCTTC. Residues: CASSVATGYGYTF. Supplemented by reference TRBV9 and TRBJ1-2, the full variable domain reads DSGVTQTPKHLITATGQRVTLRCSPRSGDLSVYWYQQSLDQGLQFLIQYYNGEERAKGNILERFSAQQFPDLHSELNLSSLELGDSALYFCASSVATGYGYTFGSGTRLTVV.